The clone carrying this T cell receptor (beta chain) was counted a single time. Original handling: Amplification with reference gene primers provided the estimates of nucleated cell counts. Clones were sequenced by immunoSEQ multiplex PCR, and TCRdb holds only the in-frame ones, with some missing. Clone size and V and J calls were adopted from that table, with D and trimming inferred from the DNA. In the table there are 200,000 to 250,000 clones, around nine tenths of which are singletons. These data come from a study of blood T cell repertoires in COVID-19. Overall study context: Italy, Spain and the United States were the sources of the convalescent and acute COVID-19 samples. The analysed material was cDNA or gDNA that came from T cells, B-cell-depleted T cells, or PBMCs.

The CDR3 is made up of 17 amino acids. CDR1 LNHDA and CDR2 SQIVND come from the germline V gene (reference sequence). V lost 4 bases to trimming and J lost 3 bases, with 21 bases between them. Sequencing was done on a sample of peripheral blood. The origin of this receptor is a woman aged 70-85 years with active or convalescent COVID-19. The chain uses TRBV19 and TRBJ2-5; maybe TRBD1 (6 bases). The chain's CDR3 is CASSTQSRLRGKETQYF. CDR3 DNA: TGTGCCAGTAGTACCCAAAGCAGGCTCAGGGGAAAAGAGACCCAGTACTTC.